The 2 T cell receptor beta chains presented below share a single source sample, sequenced in a study of neurological immune-mediated disorders (dated by TCRdb to the late 2010s). Libraries came from 5' RACE. The sequencer listed for this sample is Illumina HiSeq 2500. TCRdb took the public reads, trimmed them with fastp at Q25, ran MiXCR for clone calling and kept in-frame beta chains. Each CDR3 protein appears once, grouped with its most common genes and DNA. In this sample the table shows 15,000 to 20,000 distinct CDR3 sequences, roughly 10% of which occur a single time. Of the sample, around 28% is held by the ten largest clones. Sequenced sample: CD8+ T cells from blood. The receptors originated from a woman between 50 and 59 years old in good health.

This clonotype was counted ten times or more. V gene TRBV6-5 combines with J gene TRBJ2-7, with D possibly being TRBD1 (6 bases). V was clipped by 3 bases and J by 7 bases, with 19 bases between them. The length of the CDR3 is 15 residues. The V gene's germline CDR1 is MNHEY and CDR2 SVGAGI. The CDR3 protein is CASSYYGDTLYEQYF. The CDR3 region has the DNA TGTGCCAGCAGTTATTACGGGGACACGTTGTATGAGCAGTACTTC.

This clonotype was detected many times. The V and J genes are TRBV28 and TRBJ2-4, with a tentative D call TRBD1 (6 bases). This CDR3 region has 11 residues. The germline gives CDR1 MDHEN, CDR2 SYDVKM. V shed 5 bases and J shed 16 bases, with 15 bases lying between them. The chain's CDR3 is CASSKQGFLYF. Here the CDR3 DNA reads TGTGCCAGCAGTAAACAGGGTTTCCTTTACTTC.